This T cell receptor (beta chain) was identified in a study of read filtering for tumor transcriptome and immune sequencing. From roughly 400 ng of RNA, a library with molecular barcoded alpha/delta and beta/gamma adaptors was made. From the reads, TCRdb called clonotypes with MiXCR, one entry per CDR3 protein. The table has 75,000 to 95,000 distinct CDR3 sequences, 20% to 25% seen once; the top ten hold about an eighth. The CDR3 is made up of 13 amino acids. Germline CDR1 and CDR2: MNHNS and SASEGT. Trimming shortened V by 3 bases and J by 8 bases, and 11 bases separated the two germline ends. Comment on this clonotype: This clone may be a read error of a much larger clone one base away.

What was sequenced was a population of CD138-negative cells sorted from bone marrow. The chain carries TRBV6-1 and TRBJ2-1; D gene uncertain. The receptor comes from a donor at least 40 years old with multiple myeloma. This CDR3 is CASSEGYSDEQFF. The CDR3 nucleotides are TGTGCCAGCAGTGAGGGTTACTCGGATGAGCAGTTCTTC.